This TCR beta chain came from a study of cytomegalovirus exposure and HLA in healthy donors. Researchers ran the PCR with 60 Vbeta and 13 Jbeta primers. TCRdb's copy holds only in-frame clones and misses some; the assay was immunoSEQ multiplex PCR. The sample shows just over 150,000 clones, about 80% of them seen only once. Findings and limits, study-wide: When presence/absence was analysed, sequencing depth was taken to be roughly uniform across donors.

Germline lookup yields CDR1 SGHKS and CDR2 YYEKEE (reference sequence). This CDR3 is 14 amino acids long. The trim removed 0 bases at V and 8 bases at J, leaving 6 bases unmatched. Details on this clone: Its matching antigen is unknown.

The receptor was isolated from a female donor in good health and CMV-seronegative. V and J are TRBV5-5 and TRBJ1-2; TRBD1 matches 8 bases. Sequencing was performed on PBMCs. CDR3 in DNA: TGTGCCAGCAGCTTGGGGCAGGGGGCGCGAGGCTACACCTTC. Its translation is CASSLGQGARGYTF.